This is a list of T cell receptor beta chains from one sample in a study of T cells in Graves' hyperthyroidism and ophthalmopathy. MiXCR, applied by TCRdb to the multiplex PCR reads, yields one record per CDR3 protein. Here the sample spans 300,000 to 450,000 distinct CDR3 sequences, 13% being singletons. What was sequenced was blood. The receptors were gathered from a man aged 25-45 years with Graves' hyperthyroidism that later progressed to Graves' ophthalmopathy. Both conserved end residues are trimmed from each CDR3.

TRBV29-1	TRBJ2-7	SVNWDTFYEQY
TRBV4-1	TRBJ1-1	ASSQESAQPF
TRBV9	TRBJ2-6	ASSPRGTGANVLT
TRBV24-1	TRBJ2-7	ATSGQGNEQY
TRBV10-2	TRBJ2-3	ASRLDSADTQY
TRBV10-1	TRBJ1-1	ASSELQGEGEAF
TRBV9	TRBJ1-2	ASSDRDRGFYGYT
TRBV27	TRBJ2-7	ASSSASSSYEQY
TRBV5-5	TRBJ1-2	ASSYSLSGHLNYGYT
TRBV5-4	TRBJ2-5	ASSSETSGVGTQY
TRBV20-1	TRBJ2-3	SARRQRGDERLAPRAQY
TRBV20-1	TRBJ2-3	SEAGGTDTQY
TRBV12-5	TRBJ2-5	ATEEGGETQY
TRBV5-1	TRBJ1-4	ASSSWGTDNEKLF
TRBV3-1	TRBJ2-7	ASSQSPSYEQY
TRBV3-1	TRBJ2-7	ASSQGPSPSYEQY
TRBV4-1	TRBJ1-2	ASSLIQGPLDGYT